This T cell receptor beta chain was recovered during a study of identifying expanded T cells in peripheral blood. The germline gives CDR1 LGHNA, CDR2 YSLEER. V shed 0 bases, J shed 1 base, and the junction held 11 bases outside the gene matches. There are 18 residues in the CDR3. Only in-frame clones appear in the TCRdb table, and some are missing; sequencing was by immunoSEQ multiplex PCR. The sample shows about 74,000 clones, about 83% of them seen only once. The clonotype originates from a person aged 18-69 years in good health. Sequencing was performed on blood. J is TRBJ2-7 and V is TRBV4-3; 8 nucleotides agree with TRBD2. The CDR3 coding sequence is TGCGCCAGCAGCCAAGAACGGGGGGGATGGGCGGAGTCCTACGAGCAGTACTTC. Protein product: CASSQERGGWAESYEQYF.